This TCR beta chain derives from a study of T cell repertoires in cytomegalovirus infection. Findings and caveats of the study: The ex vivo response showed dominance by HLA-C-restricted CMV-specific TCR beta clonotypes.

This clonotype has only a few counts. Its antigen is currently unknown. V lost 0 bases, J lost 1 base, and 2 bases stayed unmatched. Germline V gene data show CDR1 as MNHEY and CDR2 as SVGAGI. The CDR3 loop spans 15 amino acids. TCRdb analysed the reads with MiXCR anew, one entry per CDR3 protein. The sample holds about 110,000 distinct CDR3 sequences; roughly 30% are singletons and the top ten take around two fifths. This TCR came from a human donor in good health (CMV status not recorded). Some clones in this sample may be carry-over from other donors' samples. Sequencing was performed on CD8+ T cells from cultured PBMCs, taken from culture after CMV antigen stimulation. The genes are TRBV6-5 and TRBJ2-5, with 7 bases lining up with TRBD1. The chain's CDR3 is CASSYSRGLQETQYF. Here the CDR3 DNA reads TGTGCCAGCAGTTACTCAAGGGGGCTCCAAGAGACCCAGTACTTC.